What follows describes a single T cell receptor beta chain. The CDR3 is 15 amino acids. V was clipped by 4 bases and J by 8 bases; unmatched bases: 10. CDR1 and CDR2 (germline): MGHRA, YSYEKL. Only in-frame clones appear in the TCRdb table, and some are missing; sequencing was by immunoSEQ multiplex PCR. The sample has some 140,000 clones, around 93% seen once; the top ten hold around 2.8%. The sample belongs to a study of T cell responses to AZD1222 COVID-19 vaccine. The TCR originated in an adult in good health. The sequences come from peripheral blood, collected on day 0 of AZD1222 vaccination. This chain connects TRBV4-1 to TRBJ2-3, with 9 positions matching TRBD1. The DNA for the CDR3 is TGCGCCAGCAGCCGAGCGGGACAGGGCGATGGTACGCAGTATTTT. It codes for CASSRAGQGDGTQYF.